These 23 T cell receptor beta chains were sequenced from one sample in a study of blood T cells in healthy people across ages. A sample-barcoded 5' primer and a J-beta primer mix were used in a second PCR of about 7 to 12 cycles. TCRdb processed the 5' RACE reads anew with MiXCR; each CDR3 protein has one entry. The repertoire includes about 1.8 million distinct CDR3 sequences, around half of them detected once, and more than 2% sits in the top ten. What was sequenced was blood. The source of these receptors is a woman aged 40 to 50 in good health.

The CDR3: CASSYSLGPGNEQFF. The CDR3 bases are TGTGCCAGCAGTTATAGTTTGGGTCCGGGCAATGAGCAGTTCTTC. The chain employs TRBV6-5 and TRBJ2-1; no clear D gene. CDR1 is MNHEY and CDR2 is SVGAGI in the germline V gene. The CDR3 has 15 amino acids. The V end was cut by 3 bases, the J end by 6 bases, with 15 bases between.

Remarks on this clonotype: Possible read error: a much larger clone is one base away. This chain joins TRBV20-1 and TRBJ2-5; D unclear. V dropped 6 bases and J dropped 0 bases, with 20 bases sitting between them. This CDR3 comprises 16 residues. Per the germline V gene, CDR1 is DFQATT and CDR2 is SNEGSKA (reference sequence). Written as DNA, the CDR3 is TGCAGTGCACCCTTGACGGCTGGGTGGTACCAAGAGACCCAGTACTTC. Translating it yields CSAPLTAGWYQETQYF.

The chain carries TRBV4-3 and TRBJ1-4, with D hard to call. V lost 0 bases and J 11 bases, leaving 16 bases between the germline ends. CDR3 length: 15 residues. Germline lookup yields CDR1 LGHNA and CDR2 YSLEER. The CDR3 DNA follows: TGCGCCAGCAGCCAAGATGCGGACCCTGGGAGGAAACTGTTTTTT. Residues: CASSQDADPGRKLFF.

This clonotype has a single count. The J gene is TRBJ2-7, the V gene TRBV20-1; D may be TRBD2 (5 bases). The CDR3 totals 13 residues. Looked up from germline, CDR1 is DFQATT and CDR2 is SNEGSKA (reference sequence). V was clipped by 4 bases and J by 5 bases, with 15 bases between them. Written as DNA, the CDR3 is TGCAGTGCTAAACCGGGAACCCTCGACGAGCAGTACTTC. Protein: CSAKPGTLDEQYF.

This clonotype was seen a handful of times. This chain uses TRBV4-2 with TRBJ2-6; no clear D. The V and J ends lost 2 bases and 6 bases respectively, with 11 bases between them. The CDR3 consists of 15 residues. Germline loops: CDR1 LGHNA, CDR2 YNFKEQ. CDR3 sequence reads: CASSQWGEAANVLTF. The CDR3 bases are TGTGCCAGCAGCCAATGGGGTGAAGCGGCCAACGTCCTGACTTTC.

The CDR3 region is CASSPPGLASEQYF. The CDR3 coding sequence is TGTGCCAGCAGCCCCCCGGGACTAGCCTCCGAGCAGTACTTC. The chain links TRBV5-6 to TRBJ2-7; TRBD2 agrees at 9 bases. Germline CDR1 reads SGHDT; CDR2 reads YYEEEE. The CDR3 sequence is 14 residues long. Trimming took 4 bases from V and 6 from J; bases not matched to a gene: 8.

This clonotype has just a few counts. This sequence joins TRBV20-1 and TRBJ2-3; possibly TRBD2 for D (7 bases). The CDR3 consists of 15 residues. Germline-derived CDR1 and CDR2 are DFQATT and SNEGSKA (reference sequence). Trimming took off 1 base at V and 3 bases at J, with 14 bases between the two ends. The CDR3 nucleotides are TGCAGTGCTAGAGCGGGGGGCGGAGCGACAGATACGCAGTATTTT. As protein: CSARAGGGATDTQYF.

This clonotype was seen only once. J is TRBJ2-7 and V is TRBV5-1; D might be TRBD2 (5 bases). Trimming left V 2 bases short and J 7 bases short, with 22 bases between. CDR1 and CDR2 (germline): SGHRS, YFSETQ. The CDR3 runs 16 residues. The CDR3 coding sequence is TGCGCCAGCAGCTTTGGTGAGACTACCAACTACAATGAGCAGTACTTC. This codes for CASSFGETTNYNEQYF. Variable domain in full (rest from reference TRBV5-1 and TRBJ2-7): KAGVTQTPRYLIKTRGQQVTLSCSPISGHRSVSWYQQTPGQGLQFLFEYFSETQRNKGNFPGRFSGRQFSNSRSEMNVSTLELGDSALYLCASSFGETTNYNEQYFGPGTRLTVT.

This clonotype was observed once. Compared with germline, one end of the junction differs, possibly owing to a read error. V gene TRBV4-3 combines with J gene TRBJ2-1; weak D call: TRBD2 (6 bases). Germline V gives CDR1 LGHNA, CDR2 YSLEER. The CDR3 is 15 amino acids. The CDR3 nucleotides read TGCGCCAGCAGCCAGGAGGGGCAGGGAAACAATGAGCGGTTCTTC. It is translated as CASSQEGQGNNERFF.

This chain connects TRBV7-2 to TRBJ2-5, with 12 bases aligning to TRBD2. The CDR3 runs to 17 residues. The germline V gene has CDR1 SGHTA and CDR2 FQGNSA. V was clipped by 3 bases and J by 11 bases; unmatched bases: 16. DNA for the CDR3: TGTGCCAGCAGCTTCCACCGACTAGCGGGGGCCACCAATGAGCAGTACTTC. Residues: CASSFHRLAGATNEQYF.

V usage is TRBV29-1 and J usage is TRBJ1-2; D unclear. The germline CDR1 and CDR2 sequences are SQVTM and ANQGSEA. Trimming cost V 4 bases and J 7 bases, with 16 bases left between them. CDR3 length: 13 amino acids. CDR3 nucleotides: TGCAGCGTTGGTAGCAACCCGGGAGGTGGCTACACCTTC. It encodes CSVGSNPGGGYTF. Filled out from reference TRBV29-1 and TRBJ1-2, the complete variable domain reads SAVISQKPSRDICQRGTSLTIQCQVDSQVTMMFWYRQQPGQSLTLIATANQGSEATYESGFVIDKFPISRPNLTFSTLTVSNMSPEDSSIYLCSVGSNPGGGYTFGSGTRLTVV.

The chain joins TRBV7-8 to TRBJ2-5, with a possible D match to TRBD1 (6 bases). The CDR3 consists of 12 residues. Trimming took off 7 bases at V and 4 bases at J, with 10 bases between the two ends. Germline loops: CDR1 SGHVS, CDR2 FQNEAQ. The CDR3: CASTSGVETQYF. In DNA form, the CDR3 reads TGTGCCAGCACCTCAGGGGTAGAGACCCAGTACTTC.

CDR3 nucleotide sequence: TGTGCCAGCAGCTGGGATCCGGGACAGGGGAGCAGGAATGAAAAACTGTTTTTT. Translation: CASSWDPGQGSRNEKLFF. This chain links TRBV11-2 with TRBJ1-4; 10 bases are shared with TRBD1. The germline CDR1 and CDR2 sequences are SGHAT and FQNNGV. CDR3 size: 18 residues. Trimming at V came to 4 bases and at J to 5 bases, leaving 13 bases not matched to a gene.

The chain couples TRBV20-1 to TRBJ1-2, with 11 bases aligning to TRBD1. CDR1 DFQATT and CDR2 SNEGSKA come from the germline V gene (reference sequence). CDR3 length equals 15 residues. Trimming took 6 bases from V and 5 from J; bases not matched to a gene: 11. The CDR3 nucleotides read TGCAGTGCCGGAGCTCCGGGACAGGGGGAGTATGGCTACACCTTC. Protein sequence: CSAGAPGQGEYGYTF.

The rearrangement uses TRBV10-3 and TRBJ1-6; 7 bases align to TRBD1. This CDR3 region has 15 residues. CDR1 and CDR2 from the germline V gene are ENHRY and SYGVKD. V dropped 4 bases and J dropped 9; count of bases not matched to a gene: 9. The CDR3 DNA reads as TGTGCCATCAGTGGAGGACAGGCAGAGCGTTCACCCCTCCACTTT. Its translation: CAISGGQAERSPLHF.

This sequence joins TRBV7-9 and TRBJ2-7; D unresolved. The germline gives CDR1 SEHNR, CDR2 FQNEAQ (reference sequence). The ends were cut back, 3 bases at V and 2 bases at J, with 17 bases in the middle. The CDR3 spans 16 residues. As DNA, the CDR3 is TGTGCCAGCAGCTTGGTTCTCCTAGGTTCAACCTACGAGCAGTACTTC. Residues: CASSLVLLGSTYEQYF.

The CDR3 DNA follows: TGCAGTGCTATAGACGGTGGGACCCAGTACTTC. Translating it yields CSAIDGGTQYF. The J gene is TRBJ2-5, the V gene TRBV20-1, with D unresolved. This CDR3 region has 11 residues. V gave up 4 bases and J gave up 7 bases, with 10 bases separating them. Germline lookup yields CDR1 DFQATT and CDR2 SNEGSKA (reference sequence).

The chain recombines TRBV5-6 with TRBJ1-2, with D tentatively TRBD1 (5 bases). The CDR3 runs 13 residues. The V and J ends lost 3 bases and 2 bases respectively, with 8 bases between them. Germline CDR1 and CDR2: SGHDT and YYEEEE. The CDR3 DNA sequence: TGTGCCAGCAGCTCTTGGGACAACTATGGCTACACCTTC. Its translation: CASSSWDNYGYTF.

This chain joins TRBV20-1 and TRBJ2-7, with TRBD1 identical over 7 bases. The DNA end lines up better with TRBJ2-5; the J call may be wrong. From germline, CDR1 is DFQATT and CDR2 SNEGSKA (reference sequence). The CDR3 is 13 amino acids. The CDR3 loop reads CSARDTGAETQYF. CDR3 coding DNA: TGCAGTGCTAGAGATACAGGGGCAGAGACCCAGTACTTC.

The chain is built from TRBV3-1 and TRBJ2-1, with 15 positions matching TRBD2. J gave up 2 bases and V 4 bases, and 12 bases lay outside the gene matches. The CDR3 sequence is 20 residues long. Germline CDR1 and CDR2: LGHDT and YNNKEL (reference sequence). The CDR3 loop is CASSPPRGLAGGTTYNEQFF. The CDR3 nucleotides are TGTGCCAGCAGCCCGCCGCGGGGACTAGCGGGGGGTACCACCTACAATGAGCAGTTCTTC.

The table lists this clonotype with many counts. The chain combines TRBV7-2 with TRBJ2-1; the match to TRBD2 covers 9 bases. This CDR3 is built from 15 residues. Germline lookup yields CDR1 SGHTA and CDR2 FQGNSA. The V segment lost 5 bases and the J segment 4 bases; nucleotides outside the gene matches: 6. CDR3 bases: TGTGCCAGCAGCCACGCTAGCGGGGTATACAATGAGCAGTTCTTC. Residues: CASSHASGVYNEQFF.

V usage is TRBV29-1 and J usage is TRBJ2-5, with D maybe TRBD2 (6 bases). The CDR3 consists of 14 residues. CDR1 is SQVTM and CDR2 is ANQGSEA in the germline V gene. V was clipped by 6 bases and J by 5 bases, with 19 bases between them. CDR3 DNA sequence: TGCAGCGTGGCTGGGGGTTGGGGGGAGGAGACCCAGTACTTC. Translated: CSVAGGWGEETQYF.

This clonotype was counted a few times. The chain is built from TRBV12-3 or TRBV12-4 and TRBJ1-2, with 7 bases lining up with TRBD1. After removal of 1 base from V and 1 base from J, the junction contained 6 bases not matched to a gene. This CDR3 spans 16 amino acids. DNA of the CDR3: TGTGCCAGCAGTTTAGTCTCTGGGGACAGTAACTATGGCTACACCTTC. Amino acid sequence: CASSLVSGDSNYGYTF.